What follows are 9 T cell receptor beta chains derived from one specimen sequenced in a study of blood T cell repertoires in COVID-19. Assay used: immunoSEQ multiplex PCR; TCRdb lists only in-frame clones, some missing. The sample includes more than 200,000 clones, around 86% of them seen just once. Material: peripheral blood. Receptor source: a woman between 45 and 60 years old with COVID-19, enrolled during active disease.

The rearrangement links TRBV12-5 to TRBJ2-7; TRBD2 might be the D (7 bases). The V and J ends lost 1 base and 7 bases respectively, with 17 bases between them. This CDR3 region has 15 residues. Germline values: CDR1 LGHNT, CDR2 FRNRAP. This chain's CDR3 is CASGLGEGGAQEQYF. As DNA, the CDR3 is TGTGCTAGTGGTTTGGGGGAGGGGGGGGCACAGGAGCAGTACTTC.

V usage is TRBV30 and J usage is TRBJ2-1; no firm D call. The CDR3 is made up of 12 amino acids. Per germline, CDR1 GTSNPN and CDR2 SVGIG (reference sequence). This CDR3 reads CAEANSYNEQFF. The CDR3 bases are TGTGCTGAGGCAAACTCCTACAATGAGCAGTTCTTC.

The chain employs TRBV18 and TRBJ1-3; the match to TRBD1 covers 8 bases. V trimming: 4 bases; J trimming: 0 bases; junction bases outside the gene matches: 5. Germline values: CDR1 KGHSH, CDR2 LQKENI. The CDR3 has 16 residues. CDR3 coding DNA: TGTGCCAGCTCACTCAACAGGGGGGTCTCTGGAAACACCATATATTTT. This gives the protein CASSLNRGVSGNTIYF.

CDR3 in amino acids: CASSPTTRQVTYEQYF. The CDR3 DNA follows: TGCGCCAGCAGCCCTACGACGAGACAGGTCACCTACGAGCAGTACTTC. The chain links TRBV5-1 to TRBJ2-7; the D gene is possibly TRBD1 (6 bases). Trimming pared 4 bases from V and 2 bases from J, leaving 19 bases between. The CDR3 loop spans 16 amino acids. Germline values: CDR1 SGHRS, CDR2 YFSETQ. The whole variable domain, filled in from reference TRBV5-1 and TRBJ2-7, reads KAGVTQTPRYLIKTRGQQVTLSCSPISGHRSVSWYQQTPGQGLQFLFEYFSETQRNKGNFPGRFSGRQFSNSRSEMNVSTLELGDSALYLCASSPTTRQVTYEQYFGPGTRLTVT.

J is TRBJ1-1 and V is TRBV28, with TRBD1 matching over 7 bases. J lost 4 bases, V lost 5 bases, and 4 bases had no gene match. This CDR3 contains 13 residues. From germline, CDR1 is MDHEN and CDR2 SYDVKM. The CDR3 loop reads CASSLDRVTEAFF. CDR3 DNA: TGTGCCAGCAGTCTAGACAGGGTCACTGAAGCTTTCTTT.

This clone was seen just once. The rearrangement uses TRBV2 and TRBJ2-7; D not certain. The CDR3 consists of 11 residues. Trimming stripped 4 bases from V and 4 bases from J, with 5 bases between. CDR1 and CDR2 (germline): SNHLY, FYNNEI. CDR3 coding DNA: TGTGCCAGCAGTGCTGTTTACGAGCAGTACTTC. It yields the protein CASSAVYEQYF.

This clone was seen a handful of times. The chain combines TRBV3-1 (or the pseudogene TRBV3-2) with TRBJ2-7; maybe TRBD2 (7 bases). Germline V lookup: CDR1 LGHDT, CDR2 YNNKEL (reference sequence). V lost 4 bases to trimming and J lost 2 bases, with 15 bases between them. This CDR3 comprises 15 residues. The chain's CDR3 is CASSRGGGLPYEQYF. CDR3 bases: TGTGCCAGCAGCCGGGGCGGGGGCCTTCCCTACGAGCAGTACTTC.

This clone was seen once. The chain uses TRBV9 and TRBJ1-1, with D possibly matching TRBD1 (5 bases). The CDR3 covers 15 residues. The germline CDR1 and CDR2 sequences are SGDLS and YYNGEE. The V gene lost 3 bases and the J gene lost 1 base, with 13 bases spanning the gap. The CDR3 protein is CASSAVGTGNTEAFF. The CDR3 nucleotides read TGTGCCAGCAGCGCCGTAGGAACAGGGAACACTGAAGCTTTCTTT.

The rearrangement links TRBV6-6 to TRBJ2-1; 10 nucleotides align to TRBD2. Germline CDR1 MNHNY, CDR2 SVGAGI (reference sequence). The length of the CDR3 is 16 residues. V lost 5 bases to trimming and J lost 8 bases; unmatched junction nucleotides: 12. In DNA, the CDR3 is TGTGCCAGCAGTCCTCAGAGAGCGGGGGGGGCATATGAGCAGTTCTTC. Translated, it gives CASSPQRAGGAYEQFF.